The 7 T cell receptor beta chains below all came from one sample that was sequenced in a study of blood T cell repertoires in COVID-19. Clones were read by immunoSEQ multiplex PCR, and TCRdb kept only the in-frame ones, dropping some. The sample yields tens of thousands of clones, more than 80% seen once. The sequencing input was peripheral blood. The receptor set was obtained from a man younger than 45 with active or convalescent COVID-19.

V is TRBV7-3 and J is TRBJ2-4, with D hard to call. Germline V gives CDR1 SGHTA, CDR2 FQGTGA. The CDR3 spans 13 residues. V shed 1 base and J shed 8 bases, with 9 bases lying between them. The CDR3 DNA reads TGTGCCAGCAGCTTAAGAGGCCGGGACATTCAGTACTTC. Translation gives CASSLRGRDIQYF.

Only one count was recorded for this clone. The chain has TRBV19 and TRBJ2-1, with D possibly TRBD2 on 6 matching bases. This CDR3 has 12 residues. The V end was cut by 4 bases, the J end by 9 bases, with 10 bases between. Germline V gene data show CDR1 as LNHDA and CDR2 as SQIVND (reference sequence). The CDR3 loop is CASSRGRSEQFF. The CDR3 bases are TGTGCCAGTAGTAGAGGGAGGAGTGAGCAGTTCTTC.

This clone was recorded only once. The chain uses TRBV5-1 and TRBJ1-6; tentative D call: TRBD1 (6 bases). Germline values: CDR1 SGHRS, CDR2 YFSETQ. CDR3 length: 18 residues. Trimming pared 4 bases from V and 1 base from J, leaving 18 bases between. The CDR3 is CASSQNHRDQSYNSPLHF. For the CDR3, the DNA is TGCGCCAGCAGCCAAAATCACAGGGATCAGTCCTATAATTCACCCCTCCACTTT.

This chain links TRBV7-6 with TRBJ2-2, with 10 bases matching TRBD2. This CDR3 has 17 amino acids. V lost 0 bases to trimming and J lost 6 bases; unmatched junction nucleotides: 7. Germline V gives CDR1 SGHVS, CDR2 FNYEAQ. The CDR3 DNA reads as TGTGCCAGCAGCTTAGCTCCTAGCGGGGGAGAGGCCGGGGAGCTGTTTTTT. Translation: CASSLAPSGGEAGELFF.

Here the CDR3 DNA reads TGTGCCAGCAGCTCCAGACAGGGGGCAAACACTGAAGCTTTCTTT. Translating gives CASSSRQGANTEAFF. The chain employs TRBV11-3 and TRBJ1-1, with TRBD1 matching over 10 bases. The V and J ends lost 4 bases and 2 bases, in that order; junction bases with no gene match: 4. This CDR3 region has 15 residues. CDR1 is SGHNT and CDR2 is YENEEA in the germline V gene.

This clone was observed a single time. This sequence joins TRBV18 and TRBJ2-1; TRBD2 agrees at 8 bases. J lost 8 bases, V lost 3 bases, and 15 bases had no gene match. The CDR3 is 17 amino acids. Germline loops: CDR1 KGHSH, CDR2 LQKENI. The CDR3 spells CASSPLLLAGGVHEQFF. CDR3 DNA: TGTGCCAGCTCACCTTTACTTCTAGCGGGTGGTGTACATGAGCAGTTCTTC.

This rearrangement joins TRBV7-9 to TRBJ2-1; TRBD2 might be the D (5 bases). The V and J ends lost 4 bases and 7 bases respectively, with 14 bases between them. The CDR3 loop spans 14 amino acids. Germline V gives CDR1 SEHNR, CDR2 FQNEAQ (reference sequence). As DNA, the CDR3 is TGTGCCAGCAGCTCGTGGAGGCCTTTAAATGAGCAGTTCTTC. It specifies CASSSWRPLNEQFF.